The clone carrying this T cell receptor (beta chain) was picked up a small number of times. Its antigen is currently unknown. The data originate from a study of CD8 T cells in ankylosing spondylitis. Study-wide results and caveats: In synovial fluid and blood from reactive arthritis, some motif variants were previously reported. For ankylosing spondylitis blood, a TCR beta motif of several highly homologous variants appeared characteristic. Clones linked to the disease showed a CD8+ phenotype. They occurred at relatively low frequencies in peripheral blood.

V gave up 2 bases and J gave up 4 bases, with 15 bases separating them. Germline V gene lookup returns CDR1 GTSNPN and CDR2 SVGIG (reference sequence). The CDR3 sequence is 14 residues long. Scientists made TCR beta libraries using quantitative 5'-RACE with molecular barcodes. TCRdb reprocessed the 5' RACE reads with MiXCR, giving one entry per CDR3 protein. The table lists 200,000 to 250,000 distinct CDR3 sequences, more than 9% of them singletons. The clonotype comes from a male donor with ankylosing spondylitis or in good health (not recorded which). Material for sequencing was blood, either unsorted or a sorted T cell fraction (not recorded which). This chain connects TRBV30 to TRBJ2-7; D possibly matches TRBD1 or TRBD2 (7 bases each). CDR3 nucleotide sequence: TGTGCCTGGAGTACGACAGGGCGGGGGTACGAGCAGTACTTC. Its protein product is CAWSTTGRGYEQYF.